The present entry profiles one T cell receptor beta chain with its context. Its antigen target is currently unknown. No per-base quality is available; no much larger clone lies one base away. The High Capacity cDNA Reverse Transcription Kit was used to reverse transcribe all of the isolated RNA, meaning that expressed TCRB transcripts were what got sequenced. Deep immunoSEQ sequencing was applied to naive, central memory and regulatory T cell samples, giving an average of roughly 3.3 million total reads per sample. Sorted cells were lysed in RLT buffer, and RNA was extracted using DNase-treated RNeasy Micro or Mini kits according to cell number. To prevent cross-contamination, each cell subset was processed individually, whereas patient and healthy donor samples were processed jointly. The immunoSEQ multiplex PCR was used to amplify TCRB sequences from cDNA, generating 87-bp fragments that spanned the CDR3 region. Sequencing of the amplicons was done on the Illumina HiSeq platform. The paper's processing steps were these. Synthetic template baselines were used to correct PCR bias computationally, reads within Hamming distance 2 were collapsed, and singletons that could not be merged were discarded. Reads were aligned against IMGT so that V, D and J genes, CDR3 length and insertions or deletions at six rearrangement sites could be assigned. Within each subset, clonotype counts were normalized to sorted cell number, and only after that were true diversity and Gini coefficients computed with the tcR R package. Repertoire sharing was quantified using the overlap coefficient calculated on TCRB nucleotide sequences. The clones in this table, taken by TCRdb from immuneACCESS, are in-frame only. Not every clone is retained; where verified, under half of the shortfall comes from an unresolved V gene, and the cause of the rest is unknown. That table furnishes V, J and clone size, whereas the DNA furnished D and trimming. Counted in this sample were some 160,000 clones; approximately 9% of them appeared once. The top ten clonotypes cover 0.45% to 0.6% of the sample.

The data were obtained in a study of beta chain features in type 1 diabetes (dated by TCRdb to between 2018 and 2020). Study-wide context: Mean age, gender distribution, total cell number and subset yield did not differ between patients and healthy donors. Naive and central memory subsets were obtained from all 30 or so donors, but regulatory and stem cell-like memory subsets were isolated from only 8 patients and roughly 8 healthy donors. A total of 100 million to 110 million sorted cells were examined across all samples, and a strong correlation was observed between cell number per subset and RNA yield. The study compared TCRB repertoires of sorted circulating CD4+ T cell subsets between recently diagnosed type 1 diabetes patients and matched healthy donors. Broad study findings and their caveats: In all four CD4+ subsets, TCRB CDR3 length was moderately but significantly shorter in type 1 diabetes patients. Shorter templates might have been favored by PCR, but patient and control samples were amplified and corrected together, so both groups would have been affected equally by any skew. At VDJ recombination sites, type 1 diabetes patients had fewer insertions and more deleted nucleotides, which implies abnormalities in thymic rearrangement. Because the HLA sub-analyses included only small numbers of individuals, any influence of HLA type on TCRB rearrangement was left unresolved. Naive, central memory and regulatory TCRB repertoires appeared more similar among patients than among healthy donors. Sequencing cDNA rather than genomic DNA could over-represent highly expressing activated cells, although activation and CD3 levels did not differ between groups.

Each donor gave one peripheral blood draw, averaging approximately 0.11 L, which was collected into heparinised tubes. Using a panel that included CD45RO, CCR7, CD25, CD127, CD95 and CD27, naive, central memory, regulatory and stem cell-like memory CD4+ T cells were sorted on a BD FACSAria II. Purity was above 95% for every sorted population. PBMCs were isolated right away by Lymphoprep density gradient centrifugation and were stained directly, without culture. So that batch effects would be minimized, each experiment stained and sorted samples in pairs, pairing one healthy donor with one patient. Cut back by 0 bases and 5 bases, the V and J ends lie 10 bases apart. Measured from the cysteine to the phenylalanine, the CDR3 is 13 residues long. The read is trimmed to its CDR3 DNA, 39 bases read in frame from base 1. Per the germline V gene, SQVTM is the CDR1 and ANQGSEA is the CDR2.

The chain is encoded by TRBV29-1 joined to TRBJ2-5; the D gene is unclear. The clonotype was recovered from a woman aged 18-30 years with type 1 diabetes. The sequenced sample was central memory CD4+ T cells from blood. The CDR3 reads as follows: CSVEDLRQETQYF. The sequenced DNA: TGCAGCGTTGAAGATCTCAGGCAGGAGACCCAGTACTTC.